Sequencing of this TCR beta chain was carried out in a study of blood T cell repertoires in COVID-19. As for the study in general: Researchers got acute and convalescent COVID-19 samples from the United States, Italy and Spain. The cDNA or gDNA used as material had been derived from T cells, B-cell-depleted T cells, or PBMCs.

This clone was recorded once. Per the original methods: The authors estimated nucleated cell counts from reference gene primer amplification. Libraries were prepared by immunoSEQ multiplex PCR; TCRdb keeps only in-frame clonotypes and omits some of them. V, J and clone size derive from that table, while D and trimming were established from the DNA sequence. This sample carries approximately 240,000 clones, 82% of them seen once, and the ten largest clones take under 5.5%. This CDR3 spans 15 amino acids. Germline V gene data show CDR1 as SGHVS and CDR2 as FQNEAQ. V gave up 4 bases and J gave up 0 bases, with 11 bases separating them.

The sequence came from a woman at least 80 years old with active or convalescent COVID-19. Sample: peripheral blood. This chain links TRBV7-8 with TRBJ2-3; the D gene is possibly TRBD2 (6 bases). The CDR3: CASSYGLQSTDTQYF. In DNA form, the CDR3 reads TGTGCCAGCAGCTATGGACTACAAAGCACAGATACGCAGTATTTT. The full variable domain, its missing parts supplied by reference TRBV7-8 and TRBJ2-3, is GAGVSQSPRYKVAKRGQDVALRCDPISGHVSLFWYQQALGQGPEFLTYFQNEAQLDKSGLPSDRFFAERPEGSVSTLKIQRTQQEDSAVYLCASSYGLQSTDTQYFGPGTRLTVL.